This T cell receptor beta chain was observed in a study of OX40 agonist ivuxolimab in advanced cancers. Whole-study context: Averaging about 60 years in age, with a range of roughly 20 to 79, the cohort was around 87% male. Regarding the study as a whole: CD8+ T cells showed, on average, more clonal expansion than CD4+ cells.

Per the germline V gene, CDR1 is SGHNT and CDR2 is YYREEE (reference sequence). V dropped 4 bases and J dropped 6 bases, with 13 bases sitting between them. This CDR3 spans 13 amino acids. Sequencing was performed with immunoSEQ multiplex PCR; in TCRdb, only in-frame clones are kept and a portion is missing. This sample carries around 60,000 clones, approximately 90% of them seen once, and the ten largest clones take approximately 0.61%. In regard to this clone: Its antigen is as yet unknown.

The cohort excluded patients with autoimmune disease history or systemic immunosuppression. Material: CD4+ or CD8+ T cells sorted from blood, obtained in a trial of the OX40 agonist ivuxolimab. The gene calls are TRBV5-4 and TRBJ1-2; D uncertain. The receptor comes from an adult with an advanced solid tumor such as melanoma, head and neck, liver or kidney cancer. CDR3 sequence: CASSRPPPDGYTF. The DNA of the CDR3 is TGTGCCAGCAGCAGACCCCCCCCGGATGGCTACACCTTC.